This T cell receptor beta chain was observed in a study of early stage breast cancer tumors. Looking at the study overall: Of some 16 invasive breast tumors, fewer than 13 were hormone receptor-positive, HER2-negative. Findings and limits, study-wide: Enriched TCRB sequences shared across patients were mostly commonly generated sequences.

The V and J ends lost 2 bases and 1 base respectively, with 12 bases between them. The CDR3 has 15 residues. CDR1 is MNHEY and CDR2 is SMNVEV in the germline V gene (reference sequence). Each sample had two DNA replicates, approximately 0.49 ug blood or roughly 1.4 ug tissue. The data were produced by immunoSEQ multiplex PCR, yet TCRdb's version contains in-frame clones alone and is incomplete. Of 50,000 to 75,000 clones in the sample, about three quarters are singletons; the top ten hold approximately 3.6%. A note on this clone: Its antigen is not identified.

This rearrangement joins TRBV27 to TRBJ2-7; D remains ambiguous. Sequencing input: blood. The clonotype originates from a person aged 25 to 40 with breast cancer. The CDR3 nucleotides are TGTGCCAGCAGTTTAGAGGCGGTTCCTTCCTACGAGCAGTACTTC. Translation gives CASSLEAVPSYEQYF.